This T cell receptor beta chain was recovered during a study of T cell repertoires in cytomegalovirus infection. The overall study: A matching HLA type, together with CMV infection, was signaled by public TCR beta signatures.

A word on this clonotype: Its antigen remains unknown.

MiXCR, applied by TCRdb to the reads, yields one record per CDR3 protein. The data contain 250,000 to 300,000 distinct CDR3 sequences, 12% to 15% of them seen just once; the ten biggest clones take up around 9%. Study outcomes and limitations: HLA-C-restricted TCR beta clonotypes specific for CMV led the ex vivo response. Of the TCR beta families, the public ones yielded a cumulative frequency that identified carriers of CMV plus the relevant HLA.

Trimming left V 0 bases short and J 6 bases short, with 12 bases between. The CDR3 has 14 residues. CDR1 and CDR2 from the germline V gene are MNHEY and SVGEGT. The V gene is TRBV6-2 or TRBV6-3, the J gene TRBJ2-7; a possible D gene is TRBD1 (5 bases). The receptor's source is a human donor in good health (CMV status not recorded). Some clones in this sample may be carry-over from other donors' samples. Material for sequencing was PBMCs. CDR3 DNA sequence: TGTGCCAGCAGTTACTCAGTCCAGGGCGGCGAGCAGTACTTC. Amino acids: CASSYSVQGGEQYF.